This T cell receptor (beta chain) was profiled in a study of CD8+ T cells in alopecia areata. RNA extraction and reverse transcription yielded cDNA as sequencing template. Assay: immunoSEQ multiplex PCR; the TCRdb copy retains only in-frame clones and omits some. The data hold 200,000 to 250,000 clones, with 55% to 70% observed a single time. CDR1 is SEHNR, CDR2 FQNEAQ, per germline (reference sequence). The CDR3 is 14 amino acids. The V end was cut by 4 bases, the J end by 6 bases, with 10 bases between. Treatment given: oral pan-JAK inhibitor, 5-10 mg twice daily. PBMCs yielded sorted CD4+ and CD8+ T cells. Notes on this clone: The antigen is not known.

General study points: Lesional scalp, especially alopecia totalis/universalis, showed higher clonality than normal scalp. Scalp data also include sequences from resident alphabeta T cells of normal skin.

The sample was CD4+ T cells sorted from blood, taken at week 4, from a patient treated with tofacitinib. The source of this sequence is a human donor with alopecia areata. The chain links TRBV7-9 to TRBJ1-6; D call uncertain. The CDR3 loop is CASSSDGFNSPLHF. CDR3 DNA: TGTGCCAGCAGCTCGGACGGATTTAATTCACCCCTCCACTTT.